This record covers a single T cell receptor beta chain. These data come from a study of blood T cell repertoires in COVID-19. Trimming took off 11 bases at V and 5 bases at J, with 18 bases between the two ends. The germline V gene has CDR1 MDHEN and CDR2 SYDVKM. The CDR3 runs to 13 residues. Clones were read by immunoSEQ multiplex PCR, and TCRdb kept only the in-frame ones, dropping some. The sample lists roughly 110,000 clones; around 78% were seen once. The sequencing input was peripheral blood. This TCR was recovered from a man aged 80 or over with COVID-19, enrolled during active disease. V is TRBV28 and J is TRBJ2-5; tentatively, D is TRBD2 (6 bases). In DNA, the CDR3 is TGTGCCGGGGGGACCTCGAGGTGGGAGACCCAGTACTTC. Protein sequence: CAGGTSRWETQYF. The full variable domain, completed using reference TRBV28 and TRBJ2-5, is DVKVTQSSRYLVKRTGEKVFLECVQDMDHENMFWYRQDPGLGLRLIYFSYDVKMKEKGDIPEGYSVSREKKERFSLILESASTNQTSMYLCAGGTSRWETQYFGPGTRLLVL.